This T cell receptor (beta chain) was found in a study of T-cell reconstitution after alpha-beta-depleted transplantation in children. Study-wide results and caveats: At around two months after transplant, the alpha-beta T cells were reportedly derived from several hundred expanded clones that came from non-depleted graft cells. Diversity and T-cell counts at one year after transplant derived mostly from new T cells.

Trimming at V came to 7 bases and at J to 5 bases, leaving 6 bases not matched to a gene. Germline CDR1 reads SQVTM; CDR2 reads ANQGSEA. This CDR3 has 13 residues. Unique molecular identifiers were built into the TCRbeta library. Each CDR3 protein is one row after TCRdb ran MiXCR on the PCR reads. The sample has some 600,000 distinct CDR3 sequences, about an eighth seen once. This clonotype appeared many times. Its antigen is still unknown. This clonotype was obtained from a male patient younger than 18 who had a stem cell transplant for acute myeloid leukemia, so the T cells may come from the graft donor. V is TRBV29-1 and J is TRBJ2-1; TRBD2 agrees at 9 bases. The sample was PBMCs, mostly from graft donor cells, taken 360 days after TCRalphabeta/CD19-depleted stem cell transplant. CDR3 loop: CSGGGRANNEQFF. The CDR3 nucleotides read TGCAGCGGAGGCGGGAGGGCCAACAATGAGCAGTTCTTC.